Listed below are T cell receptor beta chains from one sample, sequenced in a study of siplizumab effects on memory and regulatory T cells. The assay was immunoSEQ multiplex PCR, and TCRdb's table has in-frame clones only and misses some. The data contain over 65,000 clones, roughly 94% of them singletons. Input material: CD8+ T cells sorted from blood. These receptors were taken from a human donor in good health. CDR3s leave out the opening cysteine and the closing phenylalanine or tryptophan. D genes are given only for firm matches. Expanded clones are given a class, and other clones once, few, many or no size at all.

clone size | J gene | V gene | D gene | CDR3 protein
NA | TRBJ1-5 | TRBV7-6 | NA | ASSLRTGRNQPQH
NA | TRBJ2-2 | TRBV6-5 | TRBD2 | ASSYSVAGGPGELF
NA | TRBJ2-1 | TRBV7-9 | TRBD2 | ASSLVTSGGNEQF
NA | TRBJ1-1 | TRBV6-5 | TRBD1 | ASSQLAGGTEAF
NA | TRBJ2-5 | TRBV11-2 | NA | ASSLDSATETQY
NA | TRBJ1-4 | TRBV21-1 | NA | ASRSGSCREGLGEKLF
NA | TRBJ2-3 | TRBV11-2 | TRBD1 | ASSLRAGTGGRDTQY
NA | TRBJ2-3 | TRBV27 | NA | ASSLGEDTQY
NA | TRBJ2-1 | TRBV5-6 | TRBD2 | ASSFLAGLYNEQF
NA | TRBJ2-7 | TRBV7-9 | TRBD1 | ASSQPTGAGDEQY
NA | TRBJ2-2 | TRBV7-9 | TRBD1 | ASSIKDRGQLSGELF
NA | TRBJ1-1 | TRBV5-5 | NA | ASSLAPGNTEAF
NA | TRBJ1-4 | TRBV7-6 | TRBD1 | ASSNAGGENEKLF
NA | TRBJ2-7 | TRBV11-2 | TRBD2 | ASLRGGPGEQY
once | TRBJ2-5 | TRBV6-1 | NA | ASSEATFGRVQETQY